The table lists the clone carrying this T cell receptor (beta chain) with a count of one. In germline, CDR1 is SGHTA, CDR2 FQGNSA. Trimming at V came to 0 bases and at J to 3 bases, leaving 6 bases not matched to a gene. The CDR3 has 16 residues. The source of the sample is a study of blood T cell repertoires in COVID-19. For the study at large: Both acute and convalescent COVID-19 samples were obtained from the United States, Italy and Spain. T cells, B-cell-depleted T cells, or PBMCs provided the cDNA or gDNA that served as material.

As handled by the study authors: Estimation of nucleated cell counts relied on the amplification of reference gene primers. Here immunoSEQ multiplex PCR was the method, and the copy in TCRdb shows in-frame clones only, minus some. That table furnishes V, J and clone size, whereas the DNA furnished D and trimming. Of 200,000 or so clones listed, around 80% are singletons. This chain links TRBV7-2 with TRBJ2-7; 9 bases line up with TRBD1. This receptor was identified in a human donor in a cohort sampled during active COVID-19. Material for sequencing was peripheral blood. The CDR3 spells CASSLARTGDGYEQYF. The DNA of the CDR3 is TGTGCCAGCAGCTTAGCGAGGACAGGGGATGGCTACGAGCAGTACTTC. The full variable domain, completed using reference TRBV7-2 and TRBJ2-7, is GAGVSQSPSNKVTEKGKDVELRCDPISGHTALYWYRQSLGQGLEFLIYFQGNSAPDKSGLPSDRFSAERTGGSVSTLTIQRTQQEDSAVYLCASSLARTGDGYEQYFGPGTRLTVT.